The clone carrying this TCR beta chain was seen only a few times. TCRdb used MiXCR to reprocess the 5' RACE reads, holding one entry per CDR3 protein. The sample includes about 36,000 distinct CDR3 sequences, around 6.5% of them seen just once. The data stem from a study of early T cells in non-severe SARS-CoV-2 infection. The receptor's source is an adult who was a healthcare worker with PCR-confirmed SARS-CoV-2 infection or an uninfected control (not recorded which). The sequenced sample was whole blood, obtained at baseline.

The CDR3 is CAWSTGTGGNTIYF. The CDR3 DNA follows: TGTGCCTGGTCAACCGGGACAGGAGGAAACACCATATATTTT. The rearrangement uses TRBV30 and TRBJ1-3; TRBD1 aligns across 8 bases. The trim removed 5 bases at V and 4 bases at J, leaving 7 bases unmatched. CDR3 length: 14 residues. The germline CDR1 and CDR2 sequences are GTSNPN and SVGIG (reference sequence).